Below, 27 T cell receptor beta chains from the same sample are listed, as sequenced in a study of spatial heterogeneity in lung cancer. Findings and limits, study-wide: Mutation counts in tumors were tracked by counts of expanded intratumoral alpha and beta TCRs.

A single record per CDR3 protein comes from TCRdb applying MiXCR to the 5' RACE reads. Of around 7,800 distinct CDR3 sequences listed, under 8.5% are singletons. These receptors have no identified antigens. Documented time point: sample taken at primary tumor resection. The source material was lung tumor tissue, sampled at surgery. The source of these receptors is a male donor with early-stage non-small cell lung cancer.

By its share, this clonotype is medium-sized. The library was prepared for alpha chains; this beta chain is a stray read, so its frequency means little. The chain joins TRBV7-2 to TRBJ1-1; TRBD1 matches 7 bases. The junction had 10 bases not matched to a gene; V was cut back by 2 bases and J by 4 bases. The CDR3 covers 16 residues. CDR1 SGHTA and CDR2 FQGNSA come from the germline V gene. The CDR3 spells CASSLKGRAGGTEAFF. CDR3 coding DNA: TGTGCCAGCAGCTTAAAAGGGCGGGCAGGGGGCACTGAAGCTTTCTTT.

Worth noting for this clonotype: Because the library targeted alpha chains, this beta chain is an off-target read whose size means little. The gene calls are TRBV20-1 and TRBJ2-3; D not resolved. V lost 0 bases and J lost 8, with 15 bases in between. CDR1 DFQATT and CDR2 SNEGSKA come from the germline V gene (reference sequence). This CDR3 spans 14 amino acids. The CDR3 sequence is CSARDMARAATQYF. The CDR3 coding sequence is TGCAGTGCTAGAGATATGGCCCGGGCGGCTACGCAGTATTTT.

In its sample, this clonotype ranks as medium-sized. This beta chain turned up in a library designed for alpha chains; as an off-target read, its abundance says little. The chain couples TRBV18 to TRBJ2-1, with TRBD2 matching 7 bases. This CDR3 region has 14 residues. J gave up 8 bases and V 2 bases, and 6 bases lay outside the gene matches. CDR1 is KGHSH and CDR2 is LQKENI in the germline V gene. The CDR3 reads CASSPSSGIHEQFF. The DNA of the CDR3 is TGTGCCAGCTCACCATCCAGCGGGATCCATGAGCAGTTCTTC. Full variable domain (outside the CDR3, taken from reference TRBV18 and TRBJ2-1): NAGVMQNPRHLVRRRGQEARLRCSPMKGHSHVYWYRQLPEEGLKFMVYLQKENIIDESGMPKERFSAEFPKEGPSILRIQQVVRGDSAAYFCASSPSSGIHEQFFGPGTRLTVL.

By frequency in the sample, this clonotype is medium-sized. This beta chain lies outside the target of a library built for alpha chains; its clone size means little. The chain links TRBV7-2 to TRBJ2-4, with D unresolved. The V and J ends lost 1 base and 10 bases respectively, with 8 bases between them. Germline values: CDR1 SGHTA, CDR2 FQGNSA. This CDR3 is 12 amino acids long. For the CDR3, the DNA is TGTGCCAGCAGCTTAGACTTGGGGATTCAGTACTTC. Translated, it gives CASSLDLGIQYF.

Within the sample, this clonotype is medium-sized. In a library made to pick up alpha chains, this beta chain is a stray read with a size that means little. The J gene is TRBJ2-1, the V gene TRBV5-4; 10 positions match TRBD2. The CDR3 extends over 17 amino acids. Trimming cost V 5 bases and J 6 bases; bases outside gene matches: 14. From germline, CDR1 is SGHNT and CDR2 YYREEE (reference sequence). The DNA for the CDR3 is TGTGCCAGCAGACCCGGCGTCGGGCTAGCGGGAGCCAATGAGCAGTTCTTC. Protein product: CASRPGVGLAGANEQFF.

This clonotype was picked up many times. The library was designed around alpha chains, so this beta chain is a stray read whose abundance carries little weight. The V and J genes are TRBV5-1 and TRBJ2-5; maybe TRBD2 (6 bases). Germline V gives CDR1 SGHRS, CDR2 YFSETQ. This CDR3 spans 16 amino acids. V lost 0 bases to trimming and J lost 5 bases, with 17 bases between them. The CDR3 protein is CASSLAGGGVGETQYF. DNA for the CDR3: TGCGCCAGCAGCTTGGCCGGCGGAGGGGTAGGGGAGACCCAGTACTTC.

This clonotype was observed at least ten times. This beta chain slipped into a library made for alpha chains as a stray read, so its size is not meaningful. The chain has TRBV5-4 and TRBJ2-6; D is perhaps TRBD2 (5 bases). Germline V gives CDR1 SGHNT, CDR2 YYREEE (reference sequence). The V and J ends lost 4 bases and 4 bases respectively, with 18 bases between them. This CDR3 comprises 17 residues. The CDR3 loop reads CASSPVTGLGGANVLTF. DNA of the CDR3: TGTGCCAGCAGCCCCGTGACGGGATTAGGGGGGGCCAACGTCCTGACTTTC.

This clonotype is labeled as medium-sized. This beta chain is a stray sequence in a library constructed for alpha chains; its clone size is not meaningful. The rearrangement uses TRBV29-1 and TRBJ2-1; 12 bases map to TRBD2. Germline V gives CDR1 SQVTM, CDR2 ANQGSEA. The CDR3 extends over 16 amino acids. V lost 8 bases, J lost 10 bases, and 18 bases stayed unmatched. The CDR3 DNA is TGCAGCTCGCTACTATCCGGTCTAGCGGGAGGGGGGGAGCAGTTCTTC. This sequence encodes CSSLLSGLAGGGEQFF.

This clonotype is medium-sized in the sample. Because this beta chain is a stray read in a library intended to capture alpha chains, its abundance should not be given much weight. The chain links TRBV29-1 to TRBJ2-1; D is possibly TRBD1 (7 bases). V was cut by 7 bases and J by 6 bases, with 13 bases left in between. Germline V gives CDR1 SQVTM, CDR2 ANQGSEA. The CDR3 is 12 residues long. The CDR3 nucleotides read TGCAGCGCGAACCAGGGGGGCAATGAGCAGTTCTTC. Translating gives CSANQGGNEQFF.

In this sample, this clonotype turned up a few times. This beta chain lies outside the target of a library built for alpha chains; its clone size means little. J is TRBJ2-7 and V is TRBV4-2, with TRBD1 matching 8 bases. CDR3 length: 17 residues. Germline CDR1 is LGHNA and CDR2 is YNFKEQ. Germline trimming cut 0 bases from V and 0 bases from J; bases unmatched to any gene: 7. DNA of the CDR3: TGTGCCAGCAGCCAAGATGGCGCAGGGGGCGCCTCCTACGAGCAGTACTTC. This translates into CASSQDGAGGASYEQYF.

By sample fraction, this clonotype is medium-sized. The size of this beta chain means little, since it is a stray read in a library made for alpha chains. The V gene is TRBV20-1, the J gene TRBJ2-1; 11 bases match TRBD2. V lost 5 bases, J lost 5 bases, and 5 bases stayed unmatched. CDR3 length equals 14 residues. CDR1 and CDR2 (germline): DFQATT, SNEGSKA (reference sequence). CDR3 residues: CSAQGLADNNEQFF. The CDR3 DNA reads TGCAGTGCTCAGGGACTAGCGGATAACAATGAGCAGTTCTTC.

As concerns this clonotype: A much larger clone is a single base away; this may be a read error. The library was built for alpha chains, so this beta chain is an off-target read and its size means little. The V call is TRBV29-1, the J call TRBJ1-1; 8 positions match TRBD1. CDR1 is SQVTM, CDR2 ANQGSEA, per germline. The CDR3 totals 12 residues. The CDR3 nucleotides read TGCAGCGTGGACAGGGCCAACACTCAAGCTTTCTTT. Translated: CSVDRANTQAFF.

This clonotype is termed medium-sized. As an off-target read in a library built for alpha chains, this beta chain has a frequency of little significance. V is TRBV29-1 and J is TRBJ2-5, with no clear D. Germline V gene data show CDR1 as SQVTM and CDR2 as ANQGSEA. The V end was cut by 7 bases, the J end by 5 bases, with 17 bases between. The length of the CDR3 is 13 residues. CDR3 in DNA: TGCAGCGCCTTGCGTGGGGTTTTGGAGACCCAGTACTTC. It specifies CSALRGVLETQYF.

Many counts were recorded for this clonotype. Little can be read into the size of this beta chain, an off-target read in a library designed for alpha chains. The rearrangement joins TRBV11-2 to TRBJ2-6; no reliable D call. This CDR3 spans 13 amino acids. The V gene lost 3 bases and the J gene lost 6 bases, with 6 bases spanning the gap. Germline values: CDR1 SGHAT, CDR2 FQNNGV. The CDR3 nucleotides are TGTGCCAGCAGCTTCAAGCAGGCCAACGTCCTGACTTTC. Protein product: CASSFKQANVLTF.

The sample holds many counts of this clonotype. Since the library was made to target alpha chains, this beta chain is a stray read and its abundance is not meaningful. The rearrangement joins TRBV7-2 to TRBJ2-2; no definite D call. The ends were cut back, 5 bases at V and 2 bases at J, with 9 bases in the middle. The CDR3 spans 14 residues. In germline, CDR1 is SGHTA, CDR2 FQGNSA. The CDR3 loop reads CASSPKYNTGELFF. CDR3 bases: TGTGCCAGCAGCCCGAAATACAACACCGGGGAGCTGTTTTTT.

By share, this clonotype ranks as medium-sized. Because the library targeted alpha chains, this beta chain is an off-target read whose size means little. As DNA, the CDR3 is TGTGCCAGCACGATTAGCGGGTCCTCCTACGAGCAGTACTTC. Protein product: CASTISGSSYEQYF. The V and J genes are TRBV10-3 and TRBJ2-7, with 7 positions matching TRBD2. Germline CDR1 ENHRY, CDR2 SYGVKD. The V and J ends lost 10 bases and 0 bases, in that order; junction bases with no gene match: 9. The CDR3 extends over 14 amino acids.

This clonotype is termed medium-sized (0.01 to 0.1%). Because this beta chain is a stray read in a library intended to capture alpha chains, its abundance should not be given much weight. The V call is TRBV4-2, the J call TRBJ2-5; D might be TRBD2 (6 bases). The V gene lost 1 base and the J gene lost 3 bases, with 18 bases spanning the gap. Germline V gene data show CDR1 as LGHNA and CDR2 as YNFKEQ. The CDR3 loop spans 17 amino acids. CDR3: CASSQGGLLADEETQYF. The DNA of the CDR3 is TGTGCCAGCAGCCAAGGGGGCCTCTTAGCGGATGAAGAGACCCAGTACTTC.

Relative to its sample, this clonotype is medium-sized. A library made for alpha chains picked up this beta chain off target, so its size means little. The rearrangement joins TRBV20-1 to TRBJ1-6; 10 positions match TRBD1. Unmatched junction bases numbered 3, after V lost 0 bases and J lost 7 bases. The CDR3 has 15 amino acids. Germline-derived CDR1 and CDR2 are DFQATT and SNEGSKA (reference sequence). The CDR3 region is CSARDAGQGNSPLHF. The CDR3 nucleotides read TGCAGTGCTAGAGATGCGGGACAGGGGAATTCACCCCTCCACTTT.

This clonotype is judged medium-sized. This beta chain turned up in a library designed for alpha chains; as an off-target read, its abundance says little. The chain carries TRBV4-1 and TRBJ2-5; 13 nucleotides align to TRBD2. CDR3 length: 15 amino acids. The germline gives CDR1 MGHRA, CDR2 YSYEKL. The V gene end was trimmed by 3 bases and the J gene end by 5 bases; junction bases not matched to a gene: 3. CDR3 DNA: TGCGCCAGCAGCCAGGGGACTAGCGGGATTGAGACCCAGTACTTC. Amino acid sequence: CASSQGTSGIETQYF.

Ten or more counts support this clonotype. This beta chain appears as a stray read in a library generated for alpha chains; its size is not informative. The rearrangement uses TRBV20-1 and TRBJ2-2, with D unresolved. Per the germline V gene, CDR1 is DFQATT and CDR2 is SNEGSKA (reference sequence). Trimming took 3 bases from V and 4 from J, leaving 12 bases between them. CDR3 length equals 14 residues. This chain's CDR3 is CSARLPTITGELFF. For the CDR3, the DNA is TGCAGTGCTAGGTTACCTACCATCACCGGGGAGCTGTTTTTT.

For this clonotype: This beta chain is a stray sequence in a library constructed for alpha chains; its clone size is not meaningful. This chain uses TRBV28 with TRBJ2-1, with 11 bases aligning to TRBD1. V lost 4 bases, J lost 9 bases, and 8 bases stayed unmatched. From germline, CDR1 is MDHEN and CDR2 SYDVKM. This CDR3 contains 15 residues. The CDR3 DNA follows: TGTGCCAGCAGTTCCGCCGGGACAGGGGGGGTTGAGCAGTTCTTC. It encodes CASSSAGTGGVEQFF.

Note on this clonotype: As an off-target read in a library built for alpha chains, this beta chain has a frequency of little significance. The gene calls are TRBV20-1 and TRBJ2-2; no definite D call. The V end was cut by 5 bases, the J end by 7 bases, with 14 bases between. Germline V gives CDR1 DFQATT, CDR2 SNEGSKA (reference sequence). The CDR3 runs 13 residues. CDR3 nucleotide sequence: TGCAGTGCTCCAGATGGGCGGCACGGGGAGCTGTTTTTT. This sequence encodes CSAPDGRHGELFF.

This clonotype was observed many times. Because the library targeted alpha chains, this beta chain is an off-target read whose size means little. This chain links TRBV18 with TRBJ1-2, with D possibly being TRBD1 (6 bases). Trimming stripped 0 bases from V and 4 bases from J, with 18 bases between. From germline, CDR1 is KGHSH and CDR2 LQKENI. CDR3 length: 17 amino acids. The CDR3: CASSPPVDSRRFYGYTF. Here the CDR3 DNA reads TGTGCCAGCTCACCACCCGTGGACAGCCGTAGGTTCTATGGCTACACCTTC.

Concerning this clonotype itself: This beta chain was picked up by a library intended for alpha chains and is off target, so its count carries little meaning. V gene TRBV6-1 combines with J gene TRBJ2-7; TRBD1 matches 7 bases. This CDR3 has 14 residues. J gave up 2 bases and V 4 bases, and 5 bases lay outside the gene matches. Germline CDR1 MNHNS, CDR2 SASEGT. The CDR3 loop reads CASSGRQGPYEQYF. Written as DNA, the CDR3 is TGTGCCAGCAGTGGACGACAGGGTCCCTACGAGCAGTACTTC.

Of note for this clonotype: The library was built for alpha chains, so this beta chain is an off-target read and its size means little. Written as DNA, the CDR3 is TGTGCCAGCAGCCCTCTAGACAGTCCTAATGAGCAGTTCTTC. Protein product: CASSPLDSPNEQFF. This rearrangement joins TRBV5-6 to TRBJ2-1; tentative D call: TRBD1 (5 bases). V was clipped by 4 bases and J by 7 bases, with 15 bases between them. The CDR3 runs to 14 residues. CDR1 SGHDT and CDR2 YYEEEE come from the germline V gene.

By its share, this clonotype is medium-sized (0.01 to 0.1%). For a library built for alpha chains, this beta chain is a stray read; little rests on its size. The chain links TRBV7-2 to TRBJ2-1; 8 bases fit TRBD2. This CDR3 contains 15 residues. V dropped 6 bases and J dropped 4; count of bases not matched to a gene: 8. The germline V gene encodes CDR1 SGHTA and CDR2 FQGNSA. The DNA for the CDR3 is TGTGCCAGCAGTTACCTGACTAGCGAATACAATGAGCAGTTCTTC. Translated, it gives CASSYLTSEYNEQFF. The whole variable domain, remainder taken from reference TRBV7-2 and TRBJ2-1, is GAGVSQSPSNKVTEKGKDVELRCDPISGHTALYWYRQSLGQGLEFLIYFQGNSAPDKSGLPSDRFSAERTGGSVSTLTIQRTQQEDSAVYLCASSYLTSEYNEQFFGPGTRLTVL.

This clonotype came up a few times. This beta chain represents an off-target read in a library built for alpha chains; its size is of limited meaning. The chain joins TRBV20-1 to TRBJ2-2; TRBD1 matches 9 bases. Germline CDR1 is DFQATT and CDR2 is SNEGSKA (reference sequence). The CDR3 spans 16 residues. Losses at the gene ends were 5 bases for V and 1 base for J; bases not matched to a gene: 8. This chain's CDR3 is CSASNPGQGNTGELFF. The DNA of the CDR3 is TGCAGTGCTTCCAATCCGGGACAGGGGAACACCGGGGAGCTGTTTTTT.